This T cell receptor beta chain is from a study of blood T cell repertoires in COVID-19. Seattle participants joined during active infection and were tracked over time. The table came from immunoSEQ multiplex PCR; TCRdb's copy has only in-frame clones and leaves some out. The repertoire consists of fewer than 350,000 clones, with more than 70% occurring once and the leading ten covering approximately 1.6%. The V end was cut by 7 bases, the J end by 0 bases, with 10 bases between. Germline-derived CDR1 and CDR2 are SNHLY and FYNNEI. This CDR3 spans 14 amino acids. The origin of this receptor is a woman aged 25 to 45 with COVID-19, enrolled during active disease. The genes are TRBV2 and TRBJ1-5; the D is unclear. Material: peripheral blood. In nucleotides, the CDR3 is TGTGCCAGCAAACGGCCAGGTAGCAATCAGCCCCAGCATTTT. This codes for CASKRPGSNQPQHF.